The rows below give T cell receptor beta chains drawn from one sample of a study of glioma-infiltrating T cells after dendritic cell vaccination. Only in-frame clones appear in the TCRdb table, and some are missing; sequencing was by immunoSEQ multiplex PCR. This table holds some 91,000 clones, about 81% found once. The sample was blood, taken after dendritic cell vaccination. The receptors come from a human donor with glioblastoma. CDR3s leave out the opening cysteine and the closing phenylalanine or tryptophan. The size field is filled for only some rows; it gives once, few, many or a size class.

v_gene: TRBV30
abundance: .
CDR3aa: AWSDSTGWGIQY

v_gene: TRBV28
abundance: .
CDR3aa: ASSYQGASNQPQH

v_gene: TRBV30
abundance: once
CDR3aa: AWSVGQGLLNEQF

v_gene: TRBV18
abundance: .
CDR3aa: ASSPLPSGGTDTQY

v_gene: TRBV7-9
abundance: .
CDR3aa: ASSSTQRGLSNQPQH

v_gene: TRBV4-1
abundance: .
CDR3aa: ASSEEGSGSSTDTQY

v_gene: TRBV7-7
abundance: .
CDR3aa: ASSLGWSQPQH

v_gene: TRBV7-9
abundance: once
CDR3aa: ASSLVAETQY

v_gene: TRBV18
abundance: .
CDR3aa: ASSPRAGVEAF

v_gene: TRBV5-1
abundance: .
CDR3aa: ASSLQETQY

v_gene: TRBV5-1
abundance: .
CDR3aa: ASRPGTGSHEQY

v_gene: TRBV7-9
abundance: .
CDR3aa: ASSPSGGAGDTQY

v_gene: TRBV6-5
abundance: medium-sized
CDR3aa: ASSSRGSEQY

v_gene: TRBV7-2
abundance: .
CDR3aa: ASSLAGSSGTEAF

v_gene: TRBV2
abundance: .
CDR3aa: ASAPGWGGRNTGELF

v_gene: TRBV29-1
abundance: .
CDR3aa: SSGEVSSTDTQY

v_gene: TRBV6-5
abundance: .
CDR3aa: ASGREVETQY